Listed below are T cell receptor beta chains from one sample, sequenced in a study of blood T cell repertoires in COVID-19. Assay: immunoSEQ multiplex PCR; the TCRdb copy retains only in-frame clones and omits some. The repertoire consists of under 350,000 clones, with about nine tenths occurring once and the leading ten covering about 2.4%. Sequencing was done on a sample of PBMCs or T cells enriched from blood (not recorded which). All receptors derive from a man between 60 and 75 years old who had recovered from COVID-19. Both conserved end residues are part of each CDR3. Fields, in order: V gene, D gene, CDR3 length, J gene, clone size, CDR3 DNA, CDR3 protein. D genes are given only for firm matches. The size field is filled for only some rows; it gives once, few, many or a size class.

>TRBV25-1|TRBD2|15|TRBJ2-1|.
TGTGCCAGCACCCGGGCCGGGGGGTCCTACAATGAGCAGTTCTTC
CASTRAGGSYNEQFF
>TRBV6-5|.|14|TRBJ1-2|few
TGTGCCAGCGGGGAGGGAACGCCTTTCTATGGCTACACCTTC
CASGEGTPFYGYTF
>TRBV15|.|17|TRBJ2-7|once
TGTGCCACCAGCAGAGATGGCGGCACTAGCTTCCCTTACGAGCAGTACTTC
CATSRDGGTSFPYEQYF
>TRBV6-2/TRBV6-3|.|17|TRBJ1-2|.
TGTGCCAGCAGTTACTCCTATCCCCTCGGAGAAAACTATGGCTACACCTTC
CASSYSYPLGENYGYTF
>TRBV5-1|.|12|TRBJ2-1|.
TGCGCCAGCAGCTTGGAGCCAGGCAGGCAGTTCTTC
CASSLEPGRQFF
>TRBV28|TRBD1|15|TRBJ1-5|.
TGTGCCAGCAGTTTATTCGACAGGGTACATCAGCCCCAGCATTTT
CASSLFDRVHQPQHF
>TRBV5-4|TRBD1|15|TRBJ2-1|.
TGTGCCAGCAGCCGGGACAGGGGAAGTCACAATGAGCAGTTCTTC
CASSRDRGSHNEQFF
>TRBV6-5|.|13|TRBJ2-1|.
TGTGCCAGCGGGAGAAGACACTACAATGAGCAGTTCTTC
CASGRRHYNEQFF
>TRBV7-2|.|12|TRBJ1-2|.
TGTGCCAGCAGTCAGGACTTGTATGGCTACACCTTC
CASSQDLYGYTF
>TRBV4-3|TRBD1|11|TRBJ1-1|.
TGCGCCAGAAACACAGGGGCTGAAGCTTTCTTT
CARNTGAEAFF
>TRBV7-9|TRBD2|17|TRBJ2-1|.
TGTGCCAGCAGTACTAGCGGGAGGGCTGTTGTACGGAATGAGCAGTTCTTC
CASSTSGRAVVRNEQFF
>TRBV28|.|11|TRBJ2-7|.
TGTGCCAGCAGTAATCTCTACGAGCAGTACTTC
CASSNLYEQYF
>TRBV6-5|TRBD1|15|TRBJ1-5|.
TGTGCCAGCACCGCGACAGGGGGGCTAGATCAGCCCCAGCATTTT
CASTATGGLDQPQHF
>TRBV5-4|TRBD2|15|TRBJ2-1|.
TGTGCCAGCAGCTTCTGGACTAGCGGGGGCCGGGAGAAGTTCTTC
CASSFWTSGGREKFF
>TRBV28|.|15|TRBJ1-5|.
TGTGCCAGCAGTGTGGGGCAGTGGAGCAATCAGCCCCAGCATTTT
CASSVGQWSNQPQHF
>TRBV5-1|TRBD2|16|TRBJ2-7|.
TGCGCCAGCAGCTTGGGGTCTAGCGGGGGGATCTACGAGCAGTACTTC
CASSLGSSGGIYEQYF
>TRBV2|.|13|TRBJ1-6|.
TGTGCCAGCCGCCGGGTTTTAGATTCACCCCTCCACTTT
CASRRVLDSPLHF